This TCR beta chain originates from a study of identical twins. Study-level findings and limits: Conclusions relied on cross-sectional statistical analysis, not following the same donors. Memory repertoires showed no such pattern, whereas abundant cord blood beta clonotypes carried fewer insertions.

V was pared by 3 bases and J by 1 base, with 12 bases between. This CDR3 is built from 15 residues. Germline V gene data show CDR1 as MGHRA and CDR2 as YSYEKL. Concerning this clonotype: What it binds is not known.

A universal primer site was added by template switching, and unique molecular identifiers were carried by the cDNA. TCRdb re-derived calls from the 5' RACE reads in MiXCR, one entry per CDR3 protein. The data show about 330,000 distinct CDR3 sequences, more than 9% seen once. These sequences were also reported in another study, on yellow fever vaccine responses in identical twins.

The material sequenced was CD8+ T cells sorted from blood. The rearrangement uses TRBV4-1 and TRBJ1-1; TRBD1 is a possible D gene (5 bases). The sequence came from a woman between 18 and 29 years old in good health. CDR3 residues: CASSQGHPGNTEAFF. The CDR3 coding sequence is TGCGCCAGCAGCCAGGGGCACCCGGGGAACACTGAAGCTTTCTTT.